What follows are 7 T cell receptor beta chains derived from one specimen sequenced in a study of beta chain features in type 1 diabetes. The study reverse transcribed the entire isolated RNA, so it sequenced expressed TCRB transcripts. Only in-frame clones appear in the TCRdb table, and some are missing; sequencing was by immunoSEQ multiplex PCR. The repertoire includes 350,000 to 450,000 clones, about 15% of them detected once, and under 0.04% sits in the top ten. The sample comprised naive CD4+ T cells from blood. These TCRs come from a man younger than 40 in good health.

This chain connects TRBV9 to TRBJ1-6; D is ambiguous. The ends were cut back, 3 bases at V and 7 bases at J, with 5 bases in the middle. Per germline, CDR1 SGDLS and CDR2 YYNGEE. The CDR3 is made up of 12 amino acids. The CDR3 region is CASSASNSPLHF. The DNA of the CDR3 is TGTGCCAGCAGCGCATCGAATTCACCCCTCCACTTT.

The chain employs TRBV15 and TRBJ2-1; 9 bases match TRBD2. Losses at the gene ends were 0 bases for V and 9 bases for J; bases not matched to a gene: 6. This CDR3 comprises 15 residues. In germline, CDR1 is LNHNV, CDR2 YYDKDF (reference sequence). DNA for the CDR3: TGTGCCACCAGCAGAGACCGCGGGAGGGCCTTTGAGCAGTTCTTC. It is translated as CATSRDRGRAFEQFF.

There are a few counts of this clone. The chain links TRBV30 to TRBJ1-1, with 8 nucleotides matching TRBD1. Germline loops: CDR1 GTSNPN, CDR2 SVGIG (reference sequence). CDR3 length equals 13 residues. J was trimmed by 5 bases and V by 0 bases; bases with no gene match: 2. CDR3 bases: TGTGCCTGGAGTGTACAGGGGGATACTGAAGCTTTCTTT. Translation gives CAWSVQGDTEAFF.

The chain employs TRBV4-3 and TRBJ1-2; no clear D gene. The V end lost 0 bases, the J end lost 4 bases, and 9 bases lay between the germline ends. The CDR3 runs to 14 residues. Germline assignment: CDR1 LGHNA and CDR2 YSLEER. CDR3 DNA sequence: TGCGCCAGCAGCCAAGAGGGCAGGCCCTATGGCTACACCTTC. It is translated as CASSQEGRPYGYTF.

The table lists this clone with a count of one. The gene calls are TRBV5-1 and TRBJ2-3, with a possible D match to TRBD1 (6 bases). Trimming shortened V by 4 bases and J by 5 bases, and 20 bases separated the two germline ends. The germline gives CDR1 SGHRS, CDR2 YFSETQ. CDR3 length: 16 amino acids. CDR3 region: CASSGITGILGDTQYF. The CDR3 coding sequence is TGCGCCAGCAGCGGGATTACAGGGATATTAGGAGATACGCAGTATTTT.

V usage is TRBV2 and J usage is TRBJ2-3; D remains ambiguous. The CDR3 runs to 13 residues. The V and J ends lost 3 bases and 1 base respectively, with 5 bases between them. Germline CDR1 is SNHLY and CDR2 is FYNNEI. Here the CDR3 DNA reads TGTGCCAGCAGTGACCAGGGCACAGATACGCAGTATTTT. It codes for CASSDQGTDTQYF. The full variable domain, its missing parts supplied by reference TRBV2 and TRBJ2-3, is EPEVTQTPSHQVTQMGQEVILRCVPISNHLYFYWYRQILGQKVEFLVSFYNNEISEKSEIFDDQFSVERPDGSNFTLKIRSTKLEDSAMYFCASSDQGTDTQYFGPGTRLTVL.

The V gene is TRBV9, the J gene TRBJ2-5, with 8 bases aligning to TRBD1. The V segment lost 4 bases and the J segment 2 bases; nucleotides outside the gene matches: 4. Germline V CDR1 and CDR2: SGDLS, YYNGEE. The length of the CDR3 is 14 residues. CDR3 sequence: CASSFGQGQETQYF. The CDR3 region has the DNA TGTGCCAGCAGCTTCGGACAGGGTCAAGAGACCCAGTACTTC.